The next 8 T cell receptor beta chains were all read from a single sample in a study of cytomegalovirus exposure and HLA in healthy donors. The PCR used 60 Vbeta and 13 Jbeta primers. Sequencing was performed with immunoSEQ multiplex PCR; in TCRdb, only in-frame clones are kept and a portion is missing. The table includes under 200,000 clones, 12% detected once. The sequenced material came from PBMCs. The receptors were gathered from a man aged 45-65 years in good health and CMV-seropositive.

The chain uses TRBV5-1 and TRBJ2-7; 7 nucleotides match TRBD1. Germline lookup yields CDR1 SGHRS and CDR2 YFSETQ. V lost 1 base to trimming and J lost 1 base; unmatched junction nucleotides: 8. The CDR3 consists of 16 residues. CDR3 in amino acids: CASSLTHRGRSYEQYF. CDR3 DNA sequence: TGCGCCAGCAGCTTGACCCACAGGGGCCGTTCCTACGAGCAGTACTTC.

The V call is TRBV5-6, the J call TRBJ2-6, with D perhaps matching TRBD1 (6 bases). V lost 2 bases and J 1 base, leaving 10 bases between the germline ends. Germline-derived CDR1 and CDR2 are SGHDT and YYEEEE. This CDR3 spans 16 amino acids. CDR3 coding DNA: TGTGCCAGCAGCTTTAACAGGGTGTCTGGGGCCAACGTCCTGACTTTC. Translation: CASSFNRVSGANVLTF.

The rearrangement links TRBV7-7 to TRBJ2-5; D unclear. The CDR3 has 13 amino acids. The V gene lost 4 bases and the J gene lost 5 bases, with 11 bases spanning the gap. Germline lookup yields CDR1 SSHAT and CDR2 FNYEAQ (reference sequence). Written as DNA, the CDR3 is TGTGCCAGCAGCTCGAATTCCGGGGAGACCCAGTACTTC. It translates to CASSSNSGETQYF.

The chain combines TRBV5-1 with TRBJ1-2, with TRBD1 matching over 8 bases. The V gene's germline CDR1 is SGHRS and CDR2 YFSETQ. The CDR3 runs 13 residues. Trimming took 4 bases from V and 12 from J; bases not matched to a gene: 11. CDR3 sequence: CASSLDMGQVDTF. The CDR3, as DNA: TGCGCCAGCAGCCTGGACATGGGACAGGTCGACACCTTC.

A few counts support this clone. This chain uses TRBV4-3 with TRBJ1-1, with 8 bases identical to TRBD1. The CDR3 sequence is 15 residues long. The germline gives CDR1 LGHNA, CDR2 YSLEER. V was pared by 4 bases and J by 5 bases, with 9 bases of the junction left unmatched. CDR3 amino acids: CASSRQGAGETEAFF. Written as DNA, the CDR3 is TGCGCCAGCAGCCGGCAGGGGGCGGGGGAGACTGAAGCTTTCTTT.

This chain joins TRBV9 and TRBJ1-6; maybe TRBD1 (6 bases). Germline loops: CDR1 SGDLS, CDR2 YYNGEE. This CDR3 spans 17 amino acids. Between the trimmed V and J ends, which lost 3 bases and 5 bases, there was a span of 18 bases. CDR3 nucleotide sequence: TGTGCCAGCAGCGCCCTTTCGACAGGAGCTAATAATTCACCCCTCCACTTT. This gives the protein CASSALSTGANNSPLHF.

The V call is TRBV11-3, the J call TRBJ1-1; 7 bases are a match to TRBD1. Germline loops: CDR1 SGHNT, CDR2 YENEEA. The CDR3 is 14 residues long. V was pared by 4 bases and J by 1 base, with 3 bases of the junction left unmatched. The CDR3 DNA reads TGTGCCAGCAGCTCCCGGACAGGGAACACTGAAGCTTTCTTT. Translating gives CASSSRTGNTEAFF.

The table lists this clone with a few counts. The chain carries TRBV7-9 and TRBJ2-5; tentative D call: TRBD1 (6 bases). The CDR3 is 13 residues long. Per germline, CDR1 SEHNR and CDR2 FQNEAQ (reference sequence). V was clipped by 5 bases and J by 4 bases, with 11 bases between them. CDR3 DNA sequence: TGTGCCAGCAGCACGGTGGGGGCAGAGACCCAGTACTTC. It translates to CASSTVGAETQYF.